This T cell receptor (beta chain) was found in a study of CD8 T cells in Susac syndrome. Study information: Within the sequenced Susac syndrome patient group, over 5 exhibited active disease and eight were in remission. Patients with Susac syndrome were therapy-naive, on corticosteroids, or on intravenous immunoglobulin alone at blood draw.

Reverse transcription of roughly 0.5 to 1 ug RNA was carried out with random hexamers. TCRdb recomputed calls from the immunoSEQ multiplex PCR reads with MiXCR, one row per CDR3 protein. Counted here are some 200,000 distinct CDR3 sequences, 85% to 95% occurring once; the ten biggest clones make up about 0.17%. CDR1 is SQVTM, CDR2 ANQGSEA, per germline. This CDR3 contains 12 residues. Trimming cost V 3 bases and J 8 bases, with 13 bases left between them. TEMRA cells were FACS-enriched, and CD8+ and CD4+ T cells were isolated negatively. Sequenced sample: CD8+ T cells from PBMCs. The clonotype originates from a human donor with Susac syndrome. The chain has TRBV29-1 and TRBJ1-2; a weak D match, TRBD1 (5 bases). The CDR3 DNA reads TGCAGCGTTGATGGAGGGGAAGGGGGCTACACCTTC. Translated: CSVDGGEGGYTF.